The rows below give T cell receptor beta chains drawn from one sample of a study of T cell responses to AZD1222 COVID-19 vaccine. Sequenced by immunoSEQ multiplex PCR; TCRdb stores in-frame clones only, minus some. In the table there are tens of thousands of clones, around 80% of which are singletons. Specimen: peripheral blood, collected on day 0 of AZD1222 vaccination. These receptors came from an adult in good health. CDR3s include the opening cysteine and the closing phenylalanine or tryptophan. D genes are given only for firm matches. Clone size is shown for a subset of rows, as once, few, many or a class of expanded clone.

J: TRBJ1-1; V: TRBV6-6; size: .; D: .; DNA: TGTGCCAGCAGTCGGCAGTGGGATGGAGCTTTCTTT; CDR3: CASSRQWDGAFF
J: TRBJ2-3; V: TRBV24-1; size: few; D: .; DNA: TGTGCCACCAGTGATTTCCCCGGGAGAAGCACAGATACGCAGTATTTT; CDR3: CATSDFPGRSTDTQYF
J: TRBJ1-5; V: TRBV5-8; size: .; D: TRBD1; DNA: TGTGCCAGCAGTCTCAGGGGGAATCAGCCCCAGCATTTT; CDR3: CASSLRGNQPQHF
J: TRBJ2-2; V: TRBV4-2; size: .; D: TRBD1; DNA: TGTGCCAGCAGCGTGACAGGGGGCCCCGGGGAGCTGTTTTTT; CDR3: CASSVTGGPGELFF
J: TRBJ1-1; V: TRBV25-1; size: .; D: .; DNA: TGTGCCAGCAGTGGAGGGATAGGAATTGAAGCTTTCTTT; CDR3: CASSGGIGIEAFF
J: TRBJ2-1; V: TRBV6-5; size: .; D: TRBD2; DNA: TGTGCCAGCAGTAGGAATAGCGGGGGGTACAATGAGCAGTTCTTC; CDR3: CASSRNSGGYNEQFF
J: TRBJ2-1; V: TRBV19; size: .; D: .; DNA: TGTGCCAGTAGTAGGAGAGTCTACAATGAGCAGTTCTTC; CDR3: CASSRRVYNEQFF
J: TRBJ2-3; V: TRBV10-1; size: .; D: TRBD1; DNA: TGCGCCACCGGACAGGGGGATACAGATACGCAGTATTTT; CDR3: CATGQGDTDTQYF
J: TRBJ1-5; V: TRBV30; size: once; D: .; DNA: TGTGCCTGGAGTCACTCGGGGGGGGTCGGCAATCAGCCCCAGCATTTT; CDR3: CAWSHSGGVGNQPQHF
J: TRBJ2-2; V: TRBV7-9; size: few; D: TRBD1; DNA: TGTGCCAGCAGCCCGGGACAGGGCGGCGGGGAGCTGTTTTTT; CDR3: CASSPGQGGGELFF
J: TRBJ1-1; V: TRBV6-4; size: few; D: .; DNA: TGTGCCAGCAGGAACCAAGGAGGCGGGGGGGAAGCTTTCTTT; CDR3: CASRNQGGGGEAFF
J: TRBJ1-1; V: TRBV4-1; size: .; D: .; DNA: TGCGCCAGCAGCCAAGATTCCACGGGAACTGAAGCTTTCTTT; CDR3: CASSQDSTGTEAFF
J: TRBJ2-5; V: TRBV29-1; size: .; D: .; DNA: TGCAGCGTTGACGGCGTGGGTGCAGGGGAGGAGACCCAGTACTTC; CDR3: CSVDGVGAGEETQYF
J: TRBJ1-2; V: TRBV11-2; size: .; D: .; DNA: TGTGCCAGCAGCCTAGATCGGGGAAGCGATGGCTACACCTTC; CDR3: CASSLDRGSDGYTF
J: TRBJ2-1; V: TRBV5-1; size: once; D: .; DNA: TGCGCCAGCAGCTCGCGGGGTCTTCCCTACAATGAGCAGTTCTTC; CDR3: CASSSRGLPYNEQFF
J: TRBJ2-2; V: TRBV9; size: .; D: TRBD2; DNA: TGTGCCAGCAGCGTGACTAGCGGGCACGCGAACACCGGGGAGCTGTTTTTT; CDR3: CASSVTSGHANTGELFF
J: TRBJ1-1; V: TRBV11-3; size: few; D: TRBD1; DNA: TGTGCCAGCAGCTTCGGGACAGGGAGCACTGAAGCTTTCTTT; CDR3: CASSFGTGSTEAFF